A selection of T cell receptor beta chains follows, all from one sample in a study of blood T cell repertoires in COVID-19. Measured with immunoSEQ multiplex PCR; TCRdb has only the in-frame clones, and not every one. Here the sample spans fewer than 700,000 clones, 85% to 90% being singletons. Material: peripheral blood. The receptors were gathered from a woman between 50 and 59 years old with COVID-19, enrolled during active disease. CDR3s include the opening cysteine and the closing phenylalanine or tryptophan. Fields, in order: D gene, clone size, J gene, V gene, CDR3 DNA, CDR3 protein. D genes are given only for firm matches. Where a row states a size, it is once, few, many or the class of an expanded clone; other rows omit it.

d_gene: NA
abundance: NA
j_gene: TRBJ2-5
v_gene: TRBV28
CDR3nt: TGTGCCAGCAGTGGAATACAGGGGGAGGGGGAGACCCAGTACTTC
CDR3aa: CASSGIQGEGETQYF

d_gene: TRBD1
abundance: NA
j_gene: TRBJ1-2
v_gene: TRBV5-1
CDR3nt: TGCGCCAGCAGCACCTGGACAGGGGGTGGCTACACCTTC
CDR3aa: CASSTWTGGGYTF

d_gene: NA
abundance: NA
j_gene: TRBJ1-1
v_gene: TRBV27
CDR3nt: TGTGCCAGCAGGGGGCACCAGGGCAGGAGCACTGAAGCTTTCTTT
CDR3aa: CASRGHQGRSTEAFF

d_gene: TRBD2
abundance: NA
j_gene: TRBJ2-3
v_gene: TRBV5-1
CDR3nt: TGCGCCAGCAGCTTGGTGCGGGGGGGCCGCACAGATACGCAGTATTTT
CDR3aa: CASSLVRGGRTDTQYF

d_gene: NA
abundance: NA
j_gene: TRBJ2-5
v_gene: TRBV28
CDR3nt: TGTGCCAGCAGTTTTTCCCCCTCACAGGGTCAAGAGACCCAGTACTTC
CDR3aa: CASSFSPSQGQETQYF

d_gene: NA
abundance: few
j_gene: TRBJ2-1
v_gene: TRBV10-2
CDR3nt: TGCGCCAGCAGTAATTCGGGAGTGGGCCCCTACAATGAGCAGTTCTTC
CDR3aa: CASSNSGVGPYNEQFF

d_gene: NA
abundance: few
j_gene: TRBJ1-1
v_gene: TRBV10-3
CDR3nt: TGTGCCATCAGGGGGGAGGGTGAAGGAGCTTTCTTT
CDR3aa: CAIRGEGEGAFF

d_gene: NA
abundance: NA
j_gene: TRBJ1-2
v_gene: TRBV3-1/TRBV3-2
CDR3nt: TGTGCCAGCAGCCAAGGGGAGGGCTATGGCTACACCTTC
CDR3aa: CASSQGEGYGYTF

d_gene: NA
abundance: NA
j_gene: TRBJ2-3
v_gene: TRBV7-7
CDR3nt: TGTGCCATACCCCCCGAAAAACCGGGGGATACGCAGTATTTT
CDR3aa: CAIPPEKPGDTQYF

d_gene: TRBD1
abundance: NA
j_gene: TRBJ2-7
v_gene: TRBV3-1/TRBV3-2
CDR3nt: TGTGCCAGCAGCCAAGATTTCGCGGGCGGGGGGACAGGGGCCTACGAGCAGTACTTC
CDR3aa: CASSQDFAGGGTGAYEQYF

d_gene: NA
abundance: NA
j_gene: TRBJ1-1
v_gene: TRBV6-2/TRBV6-3
CDR3nt: TGTGCCAGCAGTTCAATGAACACTGAAGCTTTCTTT
CDR3aa: CASSSMNTEAFF

d_gene: NA
abundance: NA
j_gene: TRBJ1-2
v_gene: TRBV2
CDR3nt: TGTGCCACCGACTCAGGGTATAGTGGCTACACCTTC
CDR3aa: CATDSGYSGYTF

d_gene: NA
abundance: NA
j_gene: TRBJ1-1
v_gene: TRBV2
CDR3nt: TGTGCCAGCCAAGACAGAAACACTGAAGCTTTCTTT
CDR3aa: CASQDRNTEAFF

d_gene: TRBD1
abundance: NA
j_gene: TRBJ2-7
v_gene: TRBV4-1
CDR3nt: TGCGCCAGCAGCCAAGCCGGGACAGGGGGCTGGGAGCAGTACTTC
CDR3aa: CASSQAGTGGWEQYF

d_gene: TRBD2
abundance: NA
j_gene: TRBJ2-3
v_gene: TRBV6-5
CDR3nt: TGTGCCAGCTTGGCGGGGGGCACAGATACGCAGTATTTT
CDR3aa: CASLAGGTDTQYF

d_gene: TRBD2
abundance: NA
j_gene: TRBJ2-6
v_gene: TRBV9
CDR3nt: TGTGCCAGCAGCGTCGGACTAGCGTTAACCTACTCTGGGGCCAACGTCCTGACTTTC
CDR3aa: CASSVGLALTYSGANVLTF

d_gene: NA
abundance: NA
j_gene: TRBJ1-1
v_gene: TRBV25-1
CDR3nt: TGTGCCAGCAGTCGGGGGGAGAGCACTGAAGCTTTCTTT
CDR3aa: CASSRGESTEAFF

d_gene: NA
abundance: NA
j_gene: TRBJ2-2
v_gene: TRBV9
CDR3nt: TGTGCCAGCAGCGGGCCGGCCGGGGGGCCCGGGGAGCTGTTTTTT
CDR3aa: CASSGPAGGPGELFF

d_gene: NA
abundance: NA
j_gene: TRBJ1-5
v_gene: TRBV27
CDR3nt: TGTGCCAGCAGTTTCGGGAAGTATAGCAATCAGCCCCAGCATTTT
CDR3aa: CASSFGKYSNQPQHF

d_gene: TRBD1
abundance: NA
j_gene: TRBJ1-2
v_gene: TRBV5-4
CDR3nt: TGTGCCAGCACTTCCCCAGGGGGCGATAGAAGGGATGGCTACACCTTC
CDR3aa: CASTSPGGDRRDGYTF

d_gene: NA
abundance: NA
j_gene: TRBJ2-5
v_gene: TRBV5-1
CDR3nt: TGCGCCAGCAGCTCACAGGGTAGCCAAGAGACCCAGTACTTC
CDR3aa: CASSSQGSQETQYF

d_gene: NA
abundance: NA
j_gene: TRBJ1-2
v_gene: TRBV6-5
CDR3nt: TGTGCCAGCAGTAAGTTCGAGGGTAGGAATGGCTACACCTTC
CDR3aa: CASSKFEGRNGYTF

d_gene: TRBD1
abundance: NA
j_gene: TRBJ1-2
v_gene: TRBV5-1
CDR3nt: TGCGCCATTCTTAACAGGGGGCGAAAGGGCTACACCTTC
CDR3aa: CAILNRGRKGYTF

d_gene: TRBD2
abundance: NA
j_gene: TRBJ2-1
v_gene: TRBV20-1
CDR3nt: TGCAGTGCTAGTGGACTAGCGGGGGGTGAGCAGTTCTTC
CDR3aa: CSASGLAGGEQFF

d_gene: NA
abundance: NA
j_gene: TRBJ1-3
v_gene: TRBV6-1
CDR3nt: TGTGCCAGCAGTGAACTGCAGGTCTCTGGAAACACCATATATTTT
CDR3aa: CASSELQVSGNTIYF

d_gene: NA
abundance: NA
j_gene: TRBJ1-2
v_gene: TRBV28
CDR3nt: TGTGCCAGCAGTACGGGGGGGGGCTATGGCTACACCTTC
CDR3aa: CASSTGGGYGYTF

d_gene: NA
abundance: NA
j_gene: TRBJ1-2
v_gene: TRBV12-3/TRBV12-4
CDR3nt: TGTGCCAGCAGCCTCCGGTACTATGGCTACACCTTC
CDR3aa: CASSLRYYGYTF

d_gene: TRBD2
abundance: few
j_gene: TRBJ2-7
v_gene: TRBV19
CDR3nt: TGTGCCAGTACCAGAGCGGGGGGCTCTCCCTACGAGCAGTACTTC
CDR3aa: CASTRAGGSPYEQYF

d_gene: TRBD1
abundance: NA
j_gene: TRBJ1-2
v_gene: TRBV5-1
CDR3nt: TGCGCCAGCAGCCTCCCGGACAGGGGTAACTATGGCTACACCTTC
CDR3aa: CASSLPDRGNYGYTF

d_gene: TRBD2
abundance: NA
j_gene: TRBJ2-3
v_gene: TRBV5-1
CDR3nt: TGCGCCAGCAGCACTTTAGCGGGTGATACAGATACGCAGTATTTT
CDR3aa: CASSTLAGDTDTQYF

d_gene: TRBD1
abundance: few
j_gene: TRBJ1-4
v_gene: TRBV30
CDR3nt: TGTGCCTGGAGGGATGGACAGGGTAAAGAAAAACTGTTTTTT
CDR3aa: CAWRDGQGKEKLFF